The sequence of this T cell receptor (beta chain) was determined in a study of blood T cell repertoires in COVID-19. Whole-study context: Samples of COVID-19 (acute and convalescent) were obtained from the United States, Italy and Spain. Nucleic acid was either cDNA or gDNA, and it came from T cells, B-cell-depleted T cells, or PBMCs.

TCRdb keeps only in-frame clones here, not all; method: immunoSEQ multiplex PCR. This table has over 100,000 clones, roughly three quarters appearing once. Trimming removed 5 bases from V and 0 bases from J, with 7 bases in between. The CDR3 sequence is 14 residues long. Germline V gene lookup returns CDR1 LNHDA and CDR2 SQIVND (reference sequence). Sequencing was done on a sample of peripheral blood. The rearrangement joins TRBV19 to TRBJ2-2; the D is unclear. This sequence originates from a woman of 80 years or more with acute or convalescent COVID-19. This chain's CDR3 is CASSPTANTGELFF. The DNA of the CDR3 is TGTGCCAGTAGTCCAACTGCGAACACCGGGGAGCTGTTTTTT.